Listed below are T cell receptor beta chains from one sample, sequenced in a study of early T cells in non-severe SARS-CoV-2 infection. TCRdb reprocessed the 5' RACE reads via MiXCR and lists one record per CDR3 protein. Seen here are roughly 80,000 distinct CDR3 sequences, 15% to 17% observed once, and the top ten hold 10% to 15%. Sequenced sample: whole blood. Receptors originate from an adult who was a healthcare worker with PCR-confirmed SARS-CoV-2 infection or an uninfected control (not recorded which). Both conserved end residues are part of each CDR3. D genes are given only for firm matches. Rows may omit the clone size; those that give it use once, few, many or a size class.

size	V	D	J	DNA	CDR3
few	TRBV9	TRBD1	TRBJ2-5	TGTGCCAGCAACCCAACAGGGGCCGAGACCCAGTACTTC	CASNPTGAETQYF
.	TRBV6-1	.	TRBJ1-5	TGTGCCAGCAGTGGCACAGGGAGTCAGCCCCAGCATTTT	CASSGTGSQPQHF
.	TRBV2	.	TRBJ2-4	TGTGCCAGCAGTGAACAATCCGTAGCCAAAAACATTCAGTACTTC	CASSEQSVAKNIQYF
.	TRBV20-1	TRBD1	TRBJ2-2	TGCAGTGCCTCGACAGGGCCGGACACCGGGGAGCTGTTTTTT	CSASTGPDTGELFF
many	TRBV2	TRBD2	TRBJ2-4	TGTGCCAGCAGTTGGATTATAGCGGGGGGTGACGCCAAAAACATTCAGTACTTC	CASSWIIAGGDAKNIQYF
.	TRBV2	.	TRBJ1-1	TGTGCCAGCAGATCCGGGACGCCAACTCAAGCTTTCTTT	CASRSGTPTQAFF
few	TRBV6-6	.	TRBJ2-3	TGTGCCAGCCGCGGGACCCGCACAGATACGCAGTATTTT	CASRGTRTDTQYF
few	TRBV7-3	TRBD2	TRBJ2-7	TGTGCCAGCAGCGTTACTAGCGGCTACGAGCAGTACTTC	CASSVTSGYEQYF
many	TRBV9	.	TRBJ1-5	TGTGCCAGCAGCGTAGGTCAGCCCCAGCATTTT	CASSVGQPQHF
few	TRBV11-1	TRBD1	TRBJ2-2	TGTGCCAGCAGCTTCGACAGGGACACCGGGGAGCTGTTTTTT	CASSFDRDTGELFF
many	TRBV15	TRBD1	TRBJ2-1	TGTGCCACCAGAGAGGGCAGGGGGCGCGTTAATGAGCAGTTCTTC	CATREGRGRVNEQFF
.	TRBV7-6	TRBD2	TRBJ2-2	TGTGCCAGCAGTCCAACTAGCGAAGAGACCGGGGAGCTGTTTTTT	CASSPTSEETGELFF
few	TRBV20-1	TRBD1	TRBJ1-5	TGCAGTGCTAGAGATTCGACCGGGACAGGTAGCAATCAGCCCCAGCATTTT	CSARDSTGTGSNQPQHF
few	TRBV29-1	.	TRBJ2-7	TGCAGCGTTGAAGATCCAGTCGCCTACGAGCAGTACTTC	CSVEDPVAYEQYF